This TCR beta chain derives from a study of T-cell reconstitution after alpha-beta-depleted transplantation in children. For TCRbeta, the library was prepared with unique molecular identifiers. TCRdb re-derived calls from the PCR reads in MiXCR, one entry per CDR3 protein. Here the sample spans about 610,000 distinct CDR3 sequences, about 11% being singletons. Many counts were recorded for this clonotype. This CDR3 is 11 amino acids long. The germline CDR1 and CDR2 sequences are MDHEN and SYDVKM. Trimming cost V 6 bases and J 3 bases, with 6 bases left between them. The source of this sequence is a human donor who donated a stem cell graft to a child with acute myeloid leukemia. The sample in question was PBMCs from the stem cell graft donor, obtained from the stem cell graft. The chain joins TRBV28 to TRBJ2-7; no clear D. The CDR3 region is CASSSLYEQYF. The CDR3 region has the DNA TGTGCCAGCAGCTCGCTCTACGAGCAGTACTTC.